This passage covers 19 T cell receptor beta chains from one sample sequenced in a study of long-term antiretroviral therapy in people with HIV. At the survey level, the v3.0 immunoSEQ assay was run. Clones were sequenced by immunoSEQ multiplex PCR, and TCRdb holds only the in-frame ones, with some missing. The sample records 34,000 or so clones, roughly 80% being singletons. This material consisted of unsorted PBMCs, taken 0.6 years after starting antiretroviral therapy. Source of these receptors: a man aged 18-30 years with HIV.

This chain links TRBV28 with TRBJ1-2, with 9 bases identical to TRBD1. CDR3 length: 15 residues. Germline assignment: CDR1 MDHEN and CDR2 SYDVKM. V was pared by 5 bases and J by 4 bases, with 8 bases of the junction left unmatched. CDR3 in DNA: TGTGCCAGCAGTCCCATGGGACAGGGAATCTATGGCTACACCTTC. The encoded protein is CASSPMGQGIYGYTF.

The chain couples TRBV18 to TRBJ1-2; no firm D call. This CDR3 has 16 amino acids. Germline V CDR1 and CDR2: KGHSH, LQKENI. V was cut by 0 bases and J by 4 bases, with 15 bases left in between. CDR3 nucleotide sequence: TGTGCCAGCTCACCACCCGACGCCGGACGGTTCTATGGCTACACCTTC. It yields the protein CASSPPDAGRFYGYTF. The full variable domain, its missing parts supplied by reference TRBV18 and TRBJ1-2, is NAGVMQNPRHLVRRRGQEARLRCSPMKGHSHVYWYRQLPEEGLKFMVYLQKENIIDESGMPKERFSAEFPKEGPSILRIQQVVRGDSAAYFCASSPPDAGRFYGYTFGSGTRLTVV.

This chain uses TRBV7-3 with TRBJ1-4, with D perhaps TRBD1 (6 bases). Trimming took off 6 bases at V and 1 base at J, with 12 bases between the two ends. This CDR3 contains 15 residues. Germline-derived CDR1 and CDR2 are SGHTA and FQGTGA. CDR3 region: CASSLAGETNEKLFF. The CDR3 DNA sequence: TGTGCCAGCAGTCTAGCAGGGGAAACTAATGAAAAACTGTTTTTT.

This chain uses TRBV7-2 with TRBJ2-2, with 7 positions matching TRBD2. This CDR3 is 15 amino acids long. CDR1 is SGHTA and CDR2 is FQGNSA in the germline V gene. With V trimmed by 1 base and J by 4 bases, 3 bases remained unmatched. CDR3 residues: CASSLVAGGTGELFF. In nucleotides, the CDR3 is TGTGCCAGCAGCTTAGTAGCGGGTGGCACCGGGGAGCTGTTTTTT.

This clone was observed once. The CDR3 sequence: CASSPRMSSYNEQFF. DNA of the CDR3: TGTGCCAGCAGCCCCCGAATGAGCTCCTACAATGAGCAGTTCTTC. The rearrangement uses TRBV9 and TRBJ2-1; D remains unclear. Trimming removed 4 bases at V and 0 bases at J, with 11 bases between. The CDR3 covers 15 residues. Germline loops: CDR1 SGDLS, CDR2 YYNGEE.

The chain employs TRBV6-6 and TRBJ1-2; no clear D gene. Trimming removed 2 bases at V and 5 bases at J, with 12 bases between. Germline assignment: CDR1 MNHNY and CDR2 SVGAGI (reference sequence). The CDR3 loop spans 14 amino acids. As DNA, the CDR3 is TGTGCCAGCAGTTACGACGGCATCGTTTATGGCTACACCTTC. This codes for CASSYDGIVYGYTF.

V usage is TRBV10-3 and J usage is TRBJ2-1, with TRBD2 as a possible D gene (5 bases). The CDR3 is made up of 15 amino acids. Between the trimmed V and J ends, which lost 4 bases and 4 bases, there was a span of 14 bases. The V gene's germline CDR1 is ENHRY and CDR2 SYGVKD. CDR3 bases: TGTGCCATCAGTGCAGCGGATCAGCCGTACAATGAGCAGTTCTTC. It codes for CAISAADQPYNEQFF.

The rearrangement joins TRBV4-3 to TRBJ2-1, with 8 bases lining up with TRBD2. The trim removed 1 base at V and 9 bases at J, leaving 8 bases unmatched. Germline CDR1 and CDR2: LGHNA and YSLEER. The CDR3 spans 15 residues. This chain's CDR3 is CASSQGLGRAGEQFF. The CDR3 DNA sequence: TGCGCCAGCAGCCAAGGGCTCGGGAGGGCCGGTGAGCAGTTCTTC.

This rearrangement joins TRBV28 to TRBJ1-3; TRBD1 is a possible D gene (6 bases). CDR1 MDHEN and CDR2 SYDVKM come from the germline V gene. The CDR3 loop spans 16 amino acids. Between the trimmed V and J ends, which lost 3 bases and 4 bases, there was a span of 16 bases. The DNA for the CDR3 is TGTGCCAGCAGTTTGATTGTTGGGGGCACCGGAAACACCATATATTTT. It is translated as CASSLIVGGTGNTIYF.

The rearrangement uses TRBV15 and TRBJ1-3; D is undetermined. V was clipped by 0 bases and J by 2 bases, with 8 bases between them. This CDR3 comprises 15 residues. Germline loops: CDR1 LNHNV, CDR2 YYDKDF (reference sequence). The CDR3 loop is CATSRDYGAGNTIYF. The CDR3 nucleotides are TGTGCCACCAGCAGAGATTACGGCGCTGGAAACACCATATATTTT.

This clone was seen once. The V gene is TRBV19, the J gene TRBJ2-1, with D possibly matching TRBD2 (5 bases). The CDR3 sequence is 12 residues long. CDR1 is LNHDA, CDR2 SQIVND, per germline (reference sequence). Trimming left V 3 bases short and J 8 bases short, with 8 bases between. CDR3 nucleotide sequence: TGTGCCAGTAGTATGGCGGGTGATGAGCAGTTCTTC. Translated, it gives CASSMAGDEQFF.

The rearrangement uses TRBV7-2 and TRBJ1-2, with 9 bases identical to TRBD1. Germline values: CDR1 SGHTA, CDR2 FQGNSA. This CDR3 contains 16 residues. The V and J ends lost 1 base and 5 bases, in that order; junction bases with no gene match: 8. CDR3 loop: CASSLDSRDRVYGYTF. CDR3 bases: TGTGCCAGCAGCTTAGATTCCCGGGACAGGGTTTATGGCTACACCTTC.

V usage is TRBV4-3 and J usage is TRBJ2-4; TRBD1 is a possible D gene (5 bases). V dropped 3 bases and J dropped 2 bases, with 11 bases sitting between them. This CDR3 contains 15 residues. Germline V CDR1 and CDR2: LGHNA, YSLEER. The CDR3 loop is CASSHFRDPKNIQYF. Here the CDR3 DNA reads TGCGCCAGCAGCCATTTCAGGGATCCCAAAAACATTCAGTACTTC.

This rearrangement joins TRBV27 to TRBJ2-5; weak D call: TRBD1 (5 bases). The CDR3 covers 19 residues. Germline CDR1 is MNHEY and CDR2 is SMNVEV (reference sequence). With 5 bases removed from V and 1 base from J, the gap between germline ends came to 26 bases. CDR3 DNA sequence: TGTGCCAGCAGTCCCTTGCCCGACAGACAGATACGTCGCCAAGAGACCCAGTACTTC. It specifies CASSPLPDRQIRRQETQYF.

This chain uses TRBV5-4 with TRBJ2-7; 8 bases align to TRBD2. CDR1 and CDR2 from the germline V gene are SGHNT and YYREEE (reference sequence). The CDR3 covers 18 residues. The V and J ends lost 2 bases and 4 bases, in that order; junction bases with no gene match: 17. The CDR3 DNA reads as TGTGCCAGCAGCTTTGGGACGGATCTCCGGGAGGGCGGTTACGAGCAGTACTTC. This codes for CASSFGTDLREGGYEQYF.

This clone was counted a single time. V gene TRBV27 combines with J gene TRBJ2-7; possibly TRBD1 for D (6 bases). Trimming shortened V by 6 bases and J by 4 bases, and 13 bases separated the two germline ends. CDR1 is MNHEY, CDR2 SMNVEV, per germline (reference sequence). This CDR3 has 13 amino acids. CDR3 nucleotides: TGTGCCAGCAGCTCACAGGGTGGGTACGAGCAGTACTTC. This codes for CASSSQGGYEQYF.

The chain combines TRBV27 with TRBJ2-7; maybe TRBD2 (6 bases). Germline loops: CDR1 MNHEY, CDR2 SMNVEV (reference sequence). The ends were cut back, 3 bases at V and 0 bases at J, with 9 bases in the middle. This CDR3 has 14 residues. CDR3 amino acids: CASSFTSSSYEQYF. CDR3 in DNA: TGTGCCAGCAGTTTCACTAGCAGCTCCTACGAGCAGTACTTC.

The chain combines TRBV18 with TRBJ2-1; 11 bases agree with TRBD2. Germline V gives CDR1 KGHSH, CDR2 LQKENI. V was clipped by 0 bases and J by 7 bases; unmatched bases: 8. The CDR3 extends over 17 amino acids. The CDR3 region has the DNA TGTGCCAGCTCACCACCACTAGCGGGAGTTTACGAAAATGAGCAGTTCTTC. It yields the protein CASSPPLAGVYENEQFF.

This chain links TRBV7-8 with TRBJ2-7, with D perhaps matching TRBD2 (5 bases). This CDR3 spans 13 amino acids. V shed 6 bases and J shed 0 bases, with 9 bases lying between them. Germline V gene sequence: CDR1 SGHVS, CDR2 FQNEAQ. This CDR3 reads CASSKADSYEQYF. The CDR3 region has the DNA TGTGCCAGCAGTAAAGCGGACTCCTACGAGCAGTACTTC.